Following are 7 T cell receptor beta chains from one sample sequenced in a study of Ad26.COV2.S vaccination and SARS-CoV-2 variants. Clones were sequenced by immunoSEQ multiplex PCR, and TCRdb holds only the in-frame ones, with some missing. The sample lists some 350,000 clones, about 92% occurring once. This material consisted of peripheral blood, taken after recovery from COVID-19. Every receptor here comes from a human donor who had recovered from COVID-19.

This chain links TRBV6-5 with TRBJ1-4; D may be TRBD1 (5 bases). Trimming pared 0 bases from V and 7 bases from J, leaving 12 bases between. Germline CDR1 MNHEY, CDR2 SVGAGI. The CDR3 has 15 amino acids. The chain's CDR3 is CASSYSAGYSEKLFF. DNA for the CDR3: TGTGCCAGCAGTTACTCCGCAGGGTATTCTGAAAAACTGTTTTTT.

The chain carries TRBV9 and TRBJ2-7; 8 nucleotides match TRBD1. This CDR3 contains 15 residues. From germline, CDR1 is SGDLS and CDR2 YYNGEE. The ends lost 3 bases at V and 5 bases at J; junction bases unmatched: 10. CDR3 protein: CASSAGGAPGDEQYF. CDR3 nucleotide sequence: TGTGCCAGCAGCGCAGGGGGCGCCCCGGGGGACGAGCAGTACTTC.

This sequence joins TRBV6-5 and TRBJ1-6, with 8 bases identical to TRBD1. The CDR3 has 14 residues. Looked up from germline, CDR1 is MNHEY and CDR2 is SVGAGI. V dropped 4 bases and J dropped 6; count of bases not matched to a gene: 2. The CDR3 nucleotides read TGTGCCAGCAGTTCAGACAGGGGTAATTCACCCCTCCACTTT. Residues: CASSSDRGNSPLHF.

The chain employs TRBV7-9 and TRBJ2-1, with a weak D call TRBD2 (6 bases). CDR3 length: 15 residues. Per the germline V gene, CDR1 is SEHNR and CDR2 is FQNEAQ (reference sequence). Trimming pared 5 bases from V and 1 base from J, leaving 12 bases between. In DNA, the CDR3 is TGTGCCAGCAGCGCCTCGGGGGTATCCTACAATGAGCAGTTCTTC. Translated: CASSASGVSYNEQFF.

This clone has a single count. The chain uses TRBV7-9 and TRBJ2-2; 8 bases line up with TRBD1. Germline V gives CDR1 SEHNR, CDR2 FQNEAQ (reference sequence). This CDR3 has 17 residues. Trimming cost V 5 bases and J 8 bases; bases outside gene matches: 16. CDR3 protein: CASSPKVSAGGLGELFF. The CDR3 DNA sequence: TGTGCCAGCAGCCCAAAGGTCTCGGCAGGGGGCTTAGGGGAGCTGTTTTTT.

The J gene is TRBJ1-2, the V gene TRBV9, with D tentatively TRBD1 (6 bases). V lost 4 bases, J lost 8 bases, and 18 bases lay in between. Germline values: CDR1 SGDLS, CDR2 YYNGEE. CDR3 size: 14 residues. CDR3 sequence (DNA): TGTGCCAGCAGCTCGATAGACAGGTATCGGGGCTACACCTTC. The encoded protein is CASSSIDRYRGYTF.

The V and J genes are TRBV11-2 and TRBJ2-3; D not certain. The germline V and J ends were trimmed by 5 bases and 2 bases, with 14 bases remaining between them. The CDR3 consists of 15 residues. Germline assignment: CDR1 SGHAT and CDR2 FQNNGV. The CDR3, as DNA: TGTGCCAGCAGCGAAGACGGCAGCTTCACAGATACGCAGTATTTT. It is translated as CASSEDGSFTDTQYF.